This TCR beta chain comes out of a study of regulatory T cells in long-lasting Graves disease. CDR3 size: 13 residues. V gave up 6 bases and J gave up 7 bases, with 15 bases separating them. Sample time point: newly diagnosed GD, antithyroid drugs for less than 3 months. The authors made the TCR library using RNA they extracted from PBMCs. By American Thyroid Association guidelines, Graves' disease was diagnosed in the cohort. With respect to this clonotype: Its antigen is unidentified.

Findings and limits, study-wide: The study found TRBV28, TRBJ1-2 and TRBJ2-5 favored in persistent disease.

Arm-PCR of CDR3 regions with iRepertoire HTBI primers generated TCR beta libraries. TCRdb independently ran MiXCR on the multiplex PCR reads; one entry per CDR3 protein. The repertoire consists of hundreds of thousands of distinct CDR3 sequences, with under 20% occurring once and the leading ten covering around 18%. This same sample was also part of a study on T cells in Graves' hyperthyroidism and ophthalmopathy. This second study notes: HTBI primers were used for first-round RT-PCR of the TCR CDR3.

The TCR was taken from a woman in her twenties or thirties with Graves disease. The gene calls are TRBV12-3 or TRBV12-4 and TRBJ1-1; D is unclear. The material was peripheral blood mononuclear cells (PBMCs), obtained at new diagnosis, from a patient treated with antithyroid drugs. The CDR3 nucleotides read TGTGCCAGCAGCGGTCCCAATTTTCTTGAAGCTTTCTTT. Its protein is CASSGPNFLEAFF.